These 4 T cell receptor beta chains share one sample of origin, sequenced in a study of Ad26.COV2.S vaccination and SARS-CoV-2 variants. The data were produced by immunoSEQ multiplex PCR, yet TCRdb's version contains in-frame clones alone and is incomplete. The data hold approximately 420,000 clones, with around 85% observed a single time. Noted treatment: 15 to 20 received Ad26.COV2.S at low or high dose, single or two shots; roughly 5 received placebo; per-sample allocation not given. Specimens were obtained on day 63 following the first vaccine or placebo injection. The source material was peripheral blood, sampled in a trial of Ad26.COV2.S vaccine versus placebo. The origin of the receptors is a person aged 18 to 65 who received the Ad26.COV2.S COVID-19 vaccine or a placebo.

This clone appeared once. The genes are TRBV19 and TRBJ2-1; a possible D gene is TRBD2 (5 bases). Trimming removed 6 bases at V and 4 bases at J, with 13 bases between. The CDR3 extends over 14 amino acids. From germline, CDR1 is LNHDA and CDR2 SQIVND (reference sequence). The CDR3 sequence: CASSPDFSYNEQFF. The CDR3 nucleotides read TGTGCCAGTAGCCCGGACTTCTCTTACAATGAGCAGTTCTTC.

V and J are TRBV18 and TRBJ1-1; maybe TRBD1 (6 bases). Germline loops: CDR1 KGHSH, CDR2 LQKENI. The V end was cut by 6 bases, the J end by 7 bases, with 21 bases between. The CDR3 is 15 residues long. The CDR3 nucleotides are TGTGCCAGCTCGGAATTCCGGGATAGAGGGGGTGAAGCTTTCTTT. Residues: CASSEFRDRGGEAFF.

This clone was seen only once. The CDR3 region has the DNA TGTGCCAGCAGCTTGACCGGGACAGGGGGCCAAGAGACCCAGTACTTC. The encoded protein is CASSLTGTGGQETQYF. V gene TRBV7-9 combines with J gene TRBJ2-5, with 11 nucleotides matching TRBD1. This CDR3 is built from 16 residues. CDR1 is SEHNR and CDR2 is FQNEAQ in the germline V gene (reference sequence). V gave up 3 bases and J gave up 1 base; unmatched junction bases: 4.

This chain joins TRBV6-6 and TRBJ1-5; TRBD1 is a possible D gene (5 bases). The CDR3 is 15 residues long. V was clipped by 5 bases and J by 3 bases, with 14 bases between them. In germline, CDR1 is MNHNY, CDR2 SVGAGI (reference sequence). For the CDR3, the DNA is TGTGCCAGCAGTCGCGGGACGGTTGACAATCAGCCCCAGCATTTT. Its translation: CASSRGTVDNQPQHF.